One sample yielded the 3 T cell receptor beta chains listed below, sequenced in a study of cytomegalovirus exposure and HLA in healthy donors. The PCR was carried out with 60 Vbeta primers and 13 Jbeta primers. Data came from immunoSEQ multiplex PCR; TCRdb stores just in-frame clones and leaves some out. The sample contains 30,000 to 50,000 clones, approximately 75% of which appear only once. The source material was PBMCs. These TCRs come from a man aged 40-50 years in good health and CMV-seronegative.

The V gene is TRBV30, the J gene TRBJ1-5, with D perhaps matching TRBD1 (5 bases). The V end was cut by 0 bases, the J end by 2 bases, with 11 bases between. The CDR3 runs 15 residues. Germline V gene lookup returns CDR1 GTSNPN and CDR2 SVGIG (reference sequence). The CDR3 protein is CAWSVPGGGNQPQHF. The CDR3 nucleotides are TGTGCCTGGAGTGTCCCCGGGGGGGGCAATCAGCCCCAGCATTTT.

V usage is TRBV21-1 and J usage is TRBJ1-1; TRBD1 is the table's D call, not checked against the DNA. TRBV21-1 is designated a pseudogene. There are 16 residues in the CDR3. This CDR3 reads CASSNRDRERDTEAFF. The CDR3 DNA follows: TGTGCCAGCAGCAACCGGGACAGGGAGAGAGACACTGAAGCTTTCTTT.

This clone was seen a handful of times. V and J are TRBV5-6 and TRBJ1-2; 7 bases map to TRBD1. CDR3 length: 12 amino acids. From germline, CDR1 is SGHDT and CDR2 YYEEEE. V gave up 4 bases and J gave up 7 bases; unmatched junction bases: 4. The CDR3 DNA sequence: TGTGCCAGCAGCCCCGGGACAGCTGGCTACACCTTC. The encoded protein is CASSPGTAGYTF.